This T cell receptor beta chain was recorded in a study of spatial heterogeneity in lung cancer. Single TCR cDNA molecules each had their own unique molecular identifier. TCRdb independently ran MiXCR on the 5' RACE reads; one entry per CDR3 protein. The data contain tens of thousands of distinct CDR3 sequences, approximately 5.7% of them seen just once; the ten biggest clones take up over 8.5%. Time point specified: sample taken at primary tumor resection. General study findings and limits: Whereas they appeared in blood less at follow-up, ubiquitous expanded tumor TCRs appeared there more at resection.

Ten or more counts support this clonotype. Its target is not known. Trimming cost V 3 bases and J 5 bases; bases outside gene matches: 8. Looked up from germline, CDR1 is MGHRA and CDR2 is YSYEKL. CDR3 size: 15 residues. Sequencing used PBMCs, obtained at surgery. The origin of this receptor is a male donor with early-stage non-small cell lung cancer. This chain joins TRBV4-1 and TRBJ1-2; 8 bases match TRBD1. The CDR3 nucleotides read TGCGCCAGCAGCCACCTGGACAGGGATCAATATGGCTACACCTTC. It encodes CASSHLDRDQYGYTF.